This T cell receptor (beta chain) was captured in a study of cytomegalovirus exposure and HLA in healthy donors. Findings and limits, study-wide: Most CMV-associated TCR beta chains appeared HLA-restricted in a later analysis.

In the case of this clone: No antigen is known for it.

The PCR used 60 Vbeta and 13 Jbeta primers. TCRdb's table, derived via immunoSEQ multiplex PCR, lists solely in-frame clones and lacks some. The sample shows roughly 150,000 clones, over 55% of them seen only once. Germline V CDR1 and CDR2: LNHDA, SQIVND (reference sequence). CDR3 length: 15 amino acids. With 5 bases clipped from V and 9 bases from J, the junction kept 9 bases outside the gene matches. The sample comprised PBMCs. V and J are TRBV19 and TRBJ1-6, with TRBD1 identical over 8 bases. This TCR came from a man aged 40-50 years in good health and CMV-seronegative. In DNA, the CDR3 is TGTGCCAGTAGTCGTCGGACAGGGTCTCTTTCACCCCTCCACTTT. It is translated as CASSRRTGSLSPLHF.